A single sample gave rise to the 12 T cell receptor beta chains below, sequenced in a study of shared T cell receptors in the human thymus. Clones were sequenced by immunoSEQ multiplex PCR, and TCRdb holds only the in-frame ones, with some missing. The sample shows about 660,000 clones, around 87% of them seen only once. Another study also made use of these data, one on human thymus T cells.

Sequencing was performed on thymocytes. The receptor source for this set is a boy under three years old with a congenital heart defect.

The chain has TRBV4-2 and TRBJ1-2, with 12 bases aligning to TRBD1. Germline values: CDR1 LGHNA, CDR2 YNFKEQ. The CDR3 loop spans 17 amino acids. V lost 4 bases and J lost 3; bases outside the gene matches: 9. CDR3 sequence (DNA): TGTGCCAGCAGCCCCGGGACAGGGGGCGCAGACTACTATGGCTACACCTTC. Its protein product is CASSPGTGGADYYGYTF.

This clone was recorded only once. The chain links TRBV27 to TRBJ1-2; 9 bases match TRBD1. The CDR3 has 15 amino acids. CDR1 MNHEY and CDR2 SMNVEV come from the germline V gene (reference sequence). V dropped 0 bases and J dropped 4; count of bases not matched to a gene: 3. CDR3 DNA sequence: TGTGCCAGCAGTTTATCTACAGGGGGCTTCTATGGCTACACCTTC. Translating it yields CASSLSTGGFYGYTF.

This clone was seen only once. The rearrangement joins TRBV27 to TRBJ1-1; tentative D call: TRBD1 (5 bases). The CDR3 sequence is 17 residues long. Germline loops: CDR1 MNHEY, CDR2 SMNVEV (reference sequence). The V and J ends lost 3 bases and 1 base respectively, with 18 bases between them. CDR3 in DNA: TGTGCCAGCAGTTTTCGTGAGGGAGGGAGGGGGAACACTGAAGCTTTCTTT. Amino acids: CASSFREGGRGNTEAFF.

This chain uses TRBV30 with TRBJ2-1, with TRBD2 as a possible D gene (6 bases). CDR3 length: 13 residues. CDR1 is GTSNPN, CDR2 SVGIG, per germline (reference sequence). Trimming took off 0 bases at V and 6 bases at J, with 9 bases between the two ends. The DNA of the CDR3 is TGTGCCTGGAGTGTACGGAGGGGCAATGAGCAGTTCTTC. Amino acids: CAWSVRRGNEQFF. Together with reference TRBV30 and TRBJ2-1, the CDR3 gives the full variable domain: SQTIHQWPATLVQPVGSPLSLECTVEGTSNPNLYWYRQAAGRGLQLLFYSVGIGQISSEVPQNLSASRPQDRQFILSSKKLLLSDSGFYLCAWSVRRGNEQFFGPGTRLTVL.

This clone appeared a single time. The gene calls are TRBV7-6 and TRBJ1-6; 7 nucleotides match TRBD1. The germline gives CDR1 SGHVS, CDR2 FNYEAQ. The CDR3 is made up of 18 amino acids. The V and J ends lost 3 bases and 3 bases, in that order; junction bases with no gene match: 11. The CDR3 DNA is TGTGCCAGCAGCTTTCGCCCAGGGGGGTCAGACTATAATTCACCCCTCCACTTT. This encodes CASSFRPGGSDYNSPLHF. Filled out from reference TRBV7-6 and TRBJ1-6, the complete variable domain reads GAGVSQSPRYKVTKRGQDVALRCDPISGHVSLYWYRQALGQGPEFLTYFNYEAQQDKSGLPNDRFSAERPEGSISTLTIQRTEQRDSAMYRCASSFRPGGSDYNSPLHFGNGTRLTVT.

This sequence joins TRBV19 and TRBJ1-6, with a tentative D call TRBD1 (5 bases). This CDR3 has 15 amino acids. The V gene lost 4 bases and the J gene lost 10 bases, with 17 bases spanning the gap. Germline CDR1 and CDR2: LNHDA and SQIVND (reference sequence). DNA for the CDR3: TGTGCCAGTAGTAGGCAAGACAGAGAACTCTCACCCCTCCACTTT. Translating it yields CASSRQDRELSPLHF.

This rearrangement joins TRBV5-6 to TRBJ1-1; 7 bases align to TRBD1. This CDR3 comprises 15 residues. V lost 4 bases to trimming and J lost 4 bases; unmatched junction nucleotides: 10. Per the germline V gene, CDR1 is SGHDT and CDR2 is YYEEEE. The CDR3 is CASSPRQGRGTEAFF. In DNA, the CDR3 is TGTGCCAGCAGCCCTAGACAGGGAAGGGGCACTGAAGCTTTCTTT. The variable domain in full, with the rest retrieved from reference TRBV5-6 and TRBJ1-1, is DAGVTQSPTHLIKTRGQQVTLRCSPKSGHDTVSWYQQALGQGPQFIFQYYEEEERQRGNFPDRFSGHQFPNYSSELNVNALLLGDSALYLCASSPRQGRGTEAFFGQGTRLTVV.

CDR3 nucleotides: TGTGCCAGCAAGGAGGGTGGAGCGGCCCCCTACGAGCAGTACTTC. As protein: CASKEGGAAPYEQYF. The rearrangement joins TRBV27 to TRBJ2-7; TRBD2 is a possible D gene (6 bases). Germline CDR1 is MNHEY and CDR2 is SMNVEV (reference sequence). CDR3 length: 15 amino acids. The V end lost 7 bases, the J end lost 2 bases, and 18 bases lay between the germline ends.

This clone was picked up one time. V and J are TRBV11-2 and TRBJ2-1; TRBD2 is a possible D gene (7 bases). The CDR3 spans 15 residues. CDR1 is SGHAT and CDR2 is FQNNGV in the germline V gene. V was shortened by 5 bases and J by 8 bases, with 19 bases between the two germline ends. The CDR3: CASSPSGRGHDEQFF. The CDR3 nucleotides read TGTGCCAGCAGCCCGAGCGGGCGGGGGCATGATGAGCAGTTCTTC.

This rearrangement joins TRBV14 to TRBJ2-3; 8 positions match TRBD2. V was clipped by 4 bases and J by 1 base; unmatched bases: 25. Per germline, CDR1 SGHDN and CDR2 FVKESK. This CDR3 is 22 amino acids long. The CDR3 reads CASSRAKTAAGGGPNGTDTQYF. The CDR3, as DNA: TGTGCCAGCAGCCGAGCTAAGACGGCGGCGGGAGGCGGACCTAATGGCACAGATACGCAGTATTTT.

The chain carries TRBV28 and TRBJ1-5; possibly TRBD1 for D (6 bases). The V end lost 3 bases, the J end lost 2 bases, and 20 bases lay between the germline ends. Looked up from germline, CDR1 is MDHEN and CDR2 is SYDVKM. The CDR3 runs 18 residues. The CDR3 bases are TGTGCCAGCAGTTTGAAACTCCGACAGGTGAGAGGCAATCAGCCCCAGCATTTT. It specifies CASSLKLRQVRGNQPQHF.

The CDR3, as DNA: TGTGCCAGCAGCTTTGGAGACGGCCACCCGCAGTATTTT. Encoded protein: CASSFGDGHPQYF. V and J are TRBV5-6 and TRBJ2-3; unclear D gene. There are 13 residues in the CDR3. Germline CDR1 and CDR2: SGHDT and YYEEEE. V was shortened by 2 bases and J by 10 bases, with 14 bases between the two germline ends.